This T cell receptor beta chain was observed in a study of blood T cell repertoires in COVID-19. Study at large: The origin of the acute and convalescent COVID-19 samples was the United States, Italy and Spain.

Method: immunoSEQ multiplex PCR; TCRdb's copy keeps in-frame clones and lacks some. This sample has over 200,000 clones, with about 86% found just once. As for this clone: Other DNA sequences in this sample translate to the same CDR3.

From germline, CDR1 is LGHNA and CDR2 YSLEER. V shed 0 bases and J shed 1 base, with 13 bases lying between them. There are 16 residues in the CDR3. The receptor was derived from a woman between 45 and 65 years old with acute COVID-19. V gene TRBV4-3 combines with J gene TRBJ2-7; a possible D gene is TRBD1 (7 bases). Sequencing input: PBMCs or T cells enriched from blood (not recorded which). The CDR3 is CASSQDAAGGSYEQYF. The DNA of the CDR3 is TGCGCCAGCAGCCAAGATGCGGCAGGGGGGTCCTACGAGCAGTACTTC.